This record looks at one T cell receptor (beta chain) sequence and its context. Its antigen is currently unknown. The sample is drawn from a study of cytomegalovirus exposure and HLA in healthy donors. Primers included in the PCR were 60 Vbeta and 13 Jbeta primers. Authors' data handling: In a later analysis, of around 80 million unique beta chains, roughly 11 million appeared in at least two donors. Measured with immunoSEQ multiplex PCR; TCRdb has only the in-frame clones, and not every one. The V and J calls and the clone size are those of that table, but D and trimming were determined from the DNA. Of about 140,000 clones listed, approximately 80% are singletons. The trim removed 0 bases at V and 8 bases at J, leaving 10 bases unmatched. Per the germline V gene, CDR1 is MGHRA and CDR2 is YSYEKL. CDR3 length: 16 residues. General observations from the study: Later analysis identified a missense DCLRE1C variant that was linked to TCR beta V- and J-gene trimming. Clonal expansion was found to be greater in HLA-associated TCR beta chains than in equally common others in a later analysis. A list of approximately 150 TCR beta chains associated with cytomegalovirus was given.

This sequence was found in a woman aged 40 to 49 in good health and CMV-seronegative. The rearrangement links TRBV4-1 to TRBJ2-1; TRBD2 matches 7 bases. Sequencing input: PBMCs. CDR3 in amino acids: CASSQDQGLRGDEQFF. The CDR3, as DNA: TGCGCCAGCAGCCAAGATCAAGGACTCCGGGGGGATGAGCAGTTCTTC.